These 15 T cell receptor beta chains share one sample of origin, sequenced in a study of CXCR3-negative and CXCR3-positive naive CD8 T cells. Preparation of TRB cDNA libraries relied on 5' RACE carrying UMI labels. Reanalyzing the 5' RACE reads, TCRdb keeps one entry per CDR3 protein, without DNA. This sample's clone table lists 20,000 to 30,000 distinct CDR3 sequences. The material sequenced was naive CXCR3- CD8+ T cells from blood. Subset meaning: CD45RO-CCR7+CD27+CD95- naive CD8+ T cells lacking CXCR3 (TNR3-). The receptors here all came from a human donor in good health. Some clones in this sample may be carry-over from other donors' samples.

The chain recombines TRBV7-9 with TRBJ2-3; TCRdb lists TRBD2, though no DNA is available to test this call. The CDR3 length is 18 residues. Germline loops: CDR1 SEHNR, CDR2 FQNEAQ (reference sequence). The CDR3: CASSLPIGTSGSTDTQYF.

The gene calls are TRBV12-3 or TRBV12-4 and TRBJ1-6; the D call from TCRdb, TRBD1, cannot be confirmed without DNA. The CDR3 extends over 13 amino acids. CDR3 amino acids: CASSLEGVWALHF.

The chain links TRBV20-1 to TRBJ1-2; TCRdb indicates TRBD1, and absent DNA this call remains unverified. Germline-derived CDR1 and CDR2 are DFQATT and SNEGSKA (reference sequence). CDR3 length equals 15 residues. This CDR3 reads CSARESGTGGVGYTF.

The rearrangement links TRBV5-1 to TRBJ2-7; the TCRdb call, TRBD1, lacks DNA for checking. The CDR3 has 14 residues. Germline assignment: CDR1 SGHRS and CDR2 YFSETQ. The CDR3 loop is CASSTTGGSNEQYF.

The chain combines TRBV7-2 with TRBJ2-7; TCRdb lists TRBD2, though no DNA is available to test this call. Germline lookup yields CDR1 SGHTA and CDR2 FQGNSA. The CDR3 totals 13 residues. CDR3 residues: CASSLPMRVEQYF.

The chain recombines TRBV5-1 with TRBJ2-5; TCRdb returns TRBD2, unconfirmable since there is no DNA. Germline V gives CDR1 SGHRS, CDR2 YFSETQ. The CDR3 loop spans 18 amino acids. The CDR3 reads CASSLDWTSGGEEETQYF.

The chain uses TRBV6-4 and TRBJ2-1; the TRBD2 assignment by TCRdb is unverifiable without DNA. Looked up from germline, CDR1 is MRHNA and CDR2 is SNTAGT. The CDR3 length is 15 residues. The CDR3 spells CASRTDYVGENEQFF.

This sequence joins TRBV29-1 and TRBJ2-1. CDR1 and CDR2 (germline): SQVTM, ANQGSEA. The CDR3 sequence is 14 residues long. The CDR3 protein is CSVEYDVSYNEQFF.

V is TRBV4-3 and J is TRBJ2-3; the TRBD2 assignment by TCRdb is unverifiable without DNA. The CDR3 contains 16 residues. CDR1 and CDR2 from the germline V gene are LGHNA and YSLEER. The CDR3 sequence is CASSQATSGSTDTQYF.

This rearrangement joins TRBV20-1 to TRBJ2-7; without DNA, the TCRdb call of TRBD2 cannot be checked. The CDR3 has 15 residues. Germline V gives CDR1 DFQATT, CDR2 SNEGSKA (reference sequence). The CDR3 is CSARDVGWASYEQYF.

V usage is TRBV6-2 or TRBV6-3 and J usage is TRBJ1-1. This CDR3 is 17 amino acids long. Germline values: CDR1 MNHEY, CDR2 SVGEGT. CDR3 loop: CASSSTGFGFGWTEAFF.

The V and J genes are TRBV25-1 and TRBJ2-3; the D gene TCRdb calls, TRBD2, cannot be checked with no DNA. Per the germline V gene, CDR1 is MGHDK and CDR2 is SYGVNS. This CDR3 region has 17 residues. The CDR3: CASSDLSRSGGADTQYF.

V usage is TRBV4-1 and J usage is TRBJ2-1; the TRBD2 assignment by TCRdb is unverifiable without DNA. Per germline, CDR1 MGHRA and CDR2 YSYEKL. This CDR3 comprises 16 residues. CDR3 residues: CASSQSPGLGYNEQFF.

CDR3 amino acids: CASSLQDITYEQYF. This chain uses TRBV28 with TRBJ2-7; TCRdb names TRBD1, which stays unverified in the absence of DNA. CDR1 is MDHEN and CDR2 is SYDVKM in the germline V gene. CDR3 length: 14 amino acids. The full variable domain, its missing parts supplied by reference TRBV28 and TRBJ2-7, is DVKVTQSSRYLVKRTGEKVFLECVQDMDHENMFWYRQDPGLGLRLIYFSYDVKMKEKGDIPEGYSVSREKKERFSLILESASTNQTSMYLCASSLQDITYEQYFGPGTRLTVT.

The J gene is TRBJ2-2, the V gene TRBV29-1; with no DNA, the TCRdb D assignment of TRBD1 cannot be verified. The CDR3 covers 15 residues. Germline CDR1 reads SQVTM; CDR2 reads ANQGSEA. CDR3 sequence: CSVEEGQGPSGELFF.